The 4 T cell receptor beta chains below all came from one sample that was sequenced in a study of T cells in Graves' hyperthyroidism and ophthalmopathy. Amplification yielded TCR beta CDR3 regions, with RNA transcripts as the source. First-round RT-PCR of the TCR CDR3 relied on the HTBI primer set. TCRdb redid the calling of the multiplex PCR reads with MiXCR, one entry per CDR3 protein. The profile covers hundreds of thousands of distinct CDR3 sequences, with under 60% appearing a single time and just over 8% taken by the ten largest. Material for sequencing was peripheral blood or thyroid tissue (not recorded which). The receptors were sampled from a woman between 18 and 29 years old with Graves' hyperthyroidism.

Comment on this clonotype: A much larger clone sits a single nucleotide away, making a read error possible. The rearrangement uses TRBV10-3 and TRBJ2-7; D uncertain. V dropped 3 bases and J dropped 3 bases, with 12 bases sitting between them. Germline V gene data show CDR1 as ENHRY and CDR2 as SYGVKD. The CDR3 spans 14 residues. The CDR3 loop is CAISERQPGYEQYF. As DNA, the CDR3 is TGTGCCATCAGTGAAAGGCAGCCAGGCTACGAGCAGTACTTC.

The J gene is TRBJ1-3, the V gene TRBV6-1, with a weak D call TRBD1 (5 bases). The CDR3 is made up of 14 amino acids. The V end was cut by 6 bases, the J end by 0 bases, with 9 bases between. Germline CDR1 is MNHNS and CDR2 is SASEGT. This chain's CDR3 is CASRGVISGNTIYF. CDR3 in DNA: TGTGCCAGCAGAGGGGTGATCTCTGGAAACACCATATATTTT.

The chain joins TRBV29-1 to TRBJ1-2; 7 bases fit TRBD1. The CDR3 extends over 14 amino acids. The germline V gene has CDR1 SQVTM and CDR2 ANQGSEA. The ends lost 6 bases at V and 4 bases at J; junction bases unmatched: 11. The CDR3, as DNA: TGCAGCGTCTACGACAGGGCTCTGAGCTATGGCTACACCTTC. Residues: CSVYDRALSYGYTF.

CDR3 sequence reads: CASSILYVGRETQYF. DNA of the CDR3: TGCGCCAGCAGCATCCTTTATGTCGGACGGGAGACCCAGTACTTC. V and J are TRBV5-1 and TRBJ2-5; D unresolved. The CDR3 totals 15 residues. Germline CDR1 is SGHRS and CDR2 is YFSETQ. With 4 bases removed from V and 5 bases from J, the gap between germline ends came to 18 bases.